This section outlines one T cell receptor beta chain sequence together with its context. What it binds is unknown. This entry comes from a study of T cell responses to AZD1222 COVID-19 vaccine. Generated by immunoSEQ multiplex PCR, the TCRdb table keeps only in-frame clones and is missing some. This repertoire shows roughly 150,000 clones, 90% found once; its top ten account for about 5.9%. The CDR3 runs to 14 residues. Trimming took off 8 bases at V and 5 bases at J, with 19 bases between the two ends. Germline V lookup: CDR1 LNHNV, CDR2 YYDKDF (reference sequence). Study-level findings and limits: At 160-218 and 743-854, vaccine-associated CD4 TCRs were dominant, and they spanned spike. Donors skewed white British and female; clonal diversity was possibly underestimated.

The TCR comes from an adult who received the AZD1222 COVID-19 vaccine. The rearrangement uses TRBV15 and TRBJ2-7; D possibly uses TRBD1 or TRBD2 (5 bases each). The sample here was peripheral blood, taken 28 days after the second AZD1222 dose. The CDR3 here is CATGLLGEGDEQYF. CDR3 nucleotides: TGTGCCACCGGATTGTTGGGGGAAGGGGACGAGCAGTACTTC.